These 5 T cell receptor beta chains share one sample of origin, sequenced in a study of T cell repertoires in cytomegalovirus infection. TCRdb reanalysed the reads using MiXCR and keeps one entry per CDR3 protein. Of 51,000 or so distinct CDR3 sequences in the sample, around 20% were seen once. Their antigen targets remain unknown. The source was CD8+ T cells from cultured PBMCs, collected from culture after CMV antigen stimulation. The source is a human donor in good health (CMV status not recorded). Some clones in this sample may be carry-over from other donors' samples.

The gene calls are TRBV7-8 and TRBJ1-2; D is perhaps TRBD1 (6 bases). Germline V gives CDR1 SGHVS, CDR2 FQNEAQ. Deletions cut 4 bases from V and 2 bases from J, with 8 bases between. The CDR3 is made up of 13 amino acids. CDR3 sequence reads: CASSYTGNYGYTF. In DNA form, the CDR3 reads TGTGCCAGCAGCTATACAGGGAACTATGGCTACACCTTC.

There are a few counts of this clonotype. The chain uses TRBV9 and TRBJ1-1; no definite D call. The ends were cut back, 0 bases at V and 5 bases at J, with 11 bases in the middle. The CDR3 contains 14 residues. Per the germline V gene, CDR1 is SGDLS and CDR2 is YYNGEE. CDR3 region: CASSVGERGTEAFF. CDR3 sequence (DNA): TGTGCCAGCAGCGTAGGGGAACGTGGTACTGAAGCTTTCTTT.

This clonotype has a handful of counts. This sequence joins TRBV6-5 and TRBJ1-6; 9 nucleotides line up with TRBD1. The CDR3 spans 15 residues. J gave up 9 bases and V 5 bases, and 8 bases lay outside the gene matches. From germline, CDR1 is MNHEY and CDR2 SVGAGI. The DNA for the CDR3 is TGTGCCAGCAGTCAGAGGACAGGGGACAGTTCACCCCTCCACTTT. This sequence encodes CASSQRTGDSSPLHF.

This clonotype was counted between two and nine times. The chain uses TRBV5-6 and TRBJ2-7; D is undetermined. The length of the CDR3 is 13 residues. V lost 5 bases, J lost 1 base, and 10 bases lay in between. Germline CDR1 reads SGHDT; CDR2 reads YYEEEE. The CDR3 loop reads CASSSDLSYEQYF. CDR3 nucleotide sequence: TGTGCCAGCAGTTCGGACCTATCCTACGAGCAGTACTTC.

The chain uses TRBV6-1 and TRBJ2-7, with 8 nucleotides matching TRBD1. Trimming cost V 3 bases and J 2 bases; bases outside gene matches: 9. The CDR3 totals 16 residues. The V gene's germline CDR1 is MNHNS and CDR2 SASEGT. Here the CDR3 DNA reads TGTGCCAGCAGTGAGAGCCCGACAGGGGCGGCCTACGAGCAGTACTTC. It specifies CASSESPTGAAYEQYF.